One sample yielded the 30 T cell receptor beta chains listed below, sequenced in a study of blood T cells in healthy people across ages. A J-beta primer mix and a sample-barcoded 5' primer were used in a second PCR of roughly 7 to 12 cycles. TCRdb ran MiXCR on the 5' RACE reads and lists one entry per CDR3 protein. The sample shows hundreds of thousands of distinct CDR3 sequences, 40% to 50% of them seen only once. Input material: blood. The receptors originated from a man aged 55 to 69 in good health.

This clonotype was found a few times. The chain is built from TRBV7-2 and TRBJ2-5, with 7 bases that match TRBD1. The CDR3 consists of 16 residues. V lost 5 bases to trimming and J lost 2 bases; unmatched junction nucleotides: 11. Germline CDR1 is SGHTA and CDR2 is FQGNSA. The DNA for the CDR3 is TGTGCCAGCAGCCCCGGACTGACAGGGTTACAAGAGACCCAGTACTTC. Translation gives CASSPGLTGLQETQYF.

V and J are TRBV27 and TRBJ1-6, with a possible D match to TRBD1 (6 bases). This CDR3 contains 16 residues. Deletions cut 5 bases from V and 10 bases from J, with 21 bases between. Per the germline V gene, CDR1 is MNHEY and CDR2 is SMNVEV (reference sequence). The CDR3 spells CASSPWTANVGSPLHF. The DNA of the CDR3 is TGTGCCAGCAGTCCCTGGACAGCTAACGTTGGGTCACCCCTCCACTTT.

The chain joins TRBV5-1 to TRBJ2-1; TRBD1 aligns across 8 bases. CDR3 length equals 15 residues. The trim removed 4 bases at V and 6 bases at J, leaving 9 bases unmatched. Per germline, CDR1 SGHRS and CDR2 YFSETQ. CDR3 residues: CASSLGAGGFNEQFF. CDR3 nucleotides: TGCGCCAGCAGCCTGGGGGCAGGGGGCTTCAATGAGCAGTTCTTC.

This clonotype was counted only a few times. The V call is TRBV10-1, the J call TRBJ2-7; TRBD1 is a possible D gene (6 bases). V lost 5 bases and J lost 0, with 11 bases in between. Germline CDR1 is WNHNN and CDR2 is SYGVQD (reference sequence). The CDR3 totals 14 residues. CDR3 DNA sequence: TGCGCCAGCAGTAGTGGGGGCCACTCCTACGAGCAGTACTTC. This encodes CASSSGGHSYEQYF.

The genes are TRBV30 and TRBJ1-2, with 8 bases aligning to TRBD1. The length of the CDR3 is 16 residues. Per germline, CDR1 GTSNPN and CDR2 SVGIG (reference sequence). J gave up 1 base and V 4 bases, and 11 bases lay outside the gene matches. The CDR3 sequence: CAWTVGGQALNYGYTF. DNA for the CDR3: TGTGCCTGGACAGTTGGGGGACAGGCTCTTAACTATGGCTACACCTTC.

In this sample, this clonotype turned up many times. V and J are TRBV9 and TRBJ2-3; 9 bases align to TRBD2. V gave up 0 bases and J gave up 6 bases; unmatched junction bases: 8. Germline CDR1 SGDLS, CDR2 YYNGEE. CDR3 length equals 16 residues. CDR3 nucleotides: TGTGCCAGCAGCGTAGCTATAGCGGGGGTGGTGGATACGCAGTATTTT. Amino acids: CASSVAIAGVVDTQYF.

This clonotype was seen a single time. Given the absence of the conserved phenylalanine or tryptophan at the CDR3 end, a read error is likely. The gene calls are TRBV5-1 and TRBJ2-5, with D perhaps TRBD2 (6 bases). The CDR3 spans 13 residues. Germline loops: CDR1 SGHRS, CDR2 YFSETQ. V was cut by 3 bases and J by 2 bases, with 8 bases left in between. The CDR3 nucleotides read TGCGCCAGCAGCTGGGGACTTCAAGAGACCCAGTACTTA. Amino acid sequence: CASSWGLQETQYL.

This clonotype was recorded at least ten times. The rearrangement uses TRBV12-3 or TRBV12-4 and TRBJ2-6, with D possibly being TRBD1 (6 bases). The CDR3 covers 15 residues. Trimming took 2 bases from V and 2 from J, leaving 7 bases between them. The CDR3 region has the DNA TGTGCCAGCAGTTTATCAGGGGCTGGGGCCAACGTCCTGACTTTC. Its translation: CASSLSGAGANVLTF.

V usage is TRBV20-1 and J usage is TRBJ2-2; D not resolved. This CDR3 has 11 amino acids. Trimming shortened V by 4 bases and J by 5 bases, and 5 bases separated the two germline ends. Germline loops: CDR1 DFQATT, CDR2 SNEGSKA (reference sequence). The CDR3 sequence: CSAKKTGELFF. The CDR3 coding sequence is TGCAGTGCTAAGAAAACCGGGGAGCTGTTTTTT.

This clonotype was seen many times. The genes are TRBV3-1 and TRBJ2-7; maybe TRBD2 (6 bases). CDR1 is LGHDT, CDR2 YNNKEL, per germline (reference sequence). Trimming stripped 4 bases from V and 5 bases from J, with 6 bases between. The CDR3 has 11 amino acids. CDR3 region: CASSRGDEQYF. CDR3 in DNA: TGTGCCAGCAGCCGCGGGGACGAGCAGTACTTC.

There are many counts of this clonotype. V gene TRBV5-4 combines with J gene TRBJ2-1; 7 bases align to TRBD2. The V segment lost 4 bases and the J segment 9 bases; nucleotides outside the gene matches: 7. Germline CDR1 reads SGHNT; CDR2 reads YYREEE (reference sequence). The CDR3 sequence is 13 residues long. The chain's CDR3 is CASSAGLRGEQFF. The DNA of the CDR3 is TGTGCCAGCAGCGCGGGACTACGGGGTGAGCAGTTCTTC.

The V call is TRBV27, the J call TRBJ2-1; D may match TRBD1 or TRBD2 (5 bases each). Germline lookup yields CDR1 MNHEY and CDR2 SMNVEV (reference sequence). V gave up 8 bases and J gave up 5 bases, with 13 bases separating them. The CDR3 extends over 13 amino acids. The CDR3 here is CASGRPGHNEQFF. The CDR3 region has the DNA TGTGCCAGCGGACGACCGGGACACAATGAGCAGTTCTTC.

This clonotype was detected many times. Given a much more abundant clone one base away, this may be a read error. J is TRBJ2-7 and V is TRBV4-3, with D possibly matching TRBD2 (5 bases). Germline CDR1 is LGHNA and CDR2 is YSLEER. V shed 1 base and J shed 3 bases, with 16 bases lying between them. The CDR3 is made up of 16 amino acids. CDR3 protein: CASSQARGREGYEQYF. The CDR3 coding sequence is TGCGCCAGCAGCCAAGCCCGAGGCCGTGAGGGCTACGAGCAGTACTTC.

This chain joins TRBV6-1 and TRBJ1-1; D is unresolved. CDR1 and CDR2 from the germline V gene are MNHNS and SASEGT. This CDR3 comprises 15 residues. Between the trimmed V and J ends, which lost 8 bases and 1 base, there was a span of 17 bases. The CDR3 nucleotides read TGTGCCAGCGAGGGCCGGATTGGGCCGAACACTGAAGCTTTCTTT. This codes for CASEGRIGPNTEAFF.

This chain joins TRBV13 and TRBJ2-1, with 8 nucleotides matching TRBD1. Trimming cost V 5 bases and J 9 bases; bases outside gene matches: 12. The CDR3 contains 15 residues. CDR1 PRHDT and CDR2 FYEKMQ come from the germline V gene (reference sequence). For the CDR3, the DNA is TGTGCCAGCAGCATAAGACAGGGGTTTTTAGGTGAGCAGTTCTTC. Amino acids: CASSIRQGFLGEQFF.

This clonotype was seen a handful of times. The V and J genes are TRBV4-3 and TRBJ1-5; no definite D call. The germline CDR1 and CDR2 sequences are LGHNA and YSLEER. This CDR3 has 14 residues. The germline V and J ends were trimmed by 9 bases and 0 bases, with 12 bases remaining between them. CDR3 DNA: TGCGCCAGTGCGGTAGCATATAGCAATCAGCCCCAGCATTTT. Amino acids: CASAVAYSNQPQHF.

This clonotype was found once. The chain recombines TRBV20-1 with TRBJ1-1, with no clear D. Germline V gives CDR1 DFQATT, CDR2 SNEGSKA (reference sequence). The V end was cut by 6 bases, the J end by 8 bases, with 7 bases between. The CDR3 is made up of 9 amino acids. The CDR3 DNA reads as TGCAGTGCGGCCGGGGAAGCTTTCTTT. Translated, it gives CSAAGEAFF.

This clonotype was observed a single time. The CDR3 sequence: CASSYSSAHAGGQPQHF. The CDR3, as DNA: TGTGCCAGCAGTTACTCGAGTGCTCACGCAGGGGGTCAGCCCCAGCATTTT. The rearrangement links TRBV6-2 or TRBV6-3 to TRBJ1-5; 7 bases agree with TRBD1. CDR1 is MNHEY and CDR2 is SVGEGT in the germline V gene. This CDR3 spans 17 amino acids. V was pared by 0 bases and J by 6 bases, with 11 bases of the junction left unmatched.

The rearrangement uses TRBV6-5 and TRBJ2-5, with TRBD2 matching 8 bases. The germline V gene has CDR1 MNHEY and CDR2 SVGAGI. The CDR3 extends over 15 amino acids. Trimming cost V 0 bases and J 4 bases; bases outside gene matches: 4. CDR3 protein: CASSYSGGAIETQYF. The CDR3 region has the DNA TGTGCCAGCAGTTACTCCGGGGGGGCGATAGAGACCCAGTACTTC.

The CDR3 DNA sequence: TGTGCCAGCTCACCACTGGTGGGGACTGGGGCCAACGTCCTGACTTTC. It is translated as CASSPLVGTGANVLTF. This sequence joins TRBV18 and TRBJ2-6; D not resolved. Germline values: CDR1 KGHSH, CDR2 LQKENI. This CDR3 has 16 amino acids. The ends were cut back, 1 base at V and 2 bases at J, with 9 bases in the middle.

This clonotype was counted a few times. The CDR3 protein is CATSPRAALAKNIQYF. The DNA of the CDR3 is TGTGCCACCAGCCCTCGGGCTGCATTAGCCAAAAACATTCAGTACTTC. This chain links TRBV15 with TRBJ2-4, with D unclear. CDR1 and CDR2 (germline): LNHNV, YYDKDF (reference sequence). The CDR3 spans 16 residues. V lost 5 bases to trimming and J lost 0 bases, with 14 bases between them.

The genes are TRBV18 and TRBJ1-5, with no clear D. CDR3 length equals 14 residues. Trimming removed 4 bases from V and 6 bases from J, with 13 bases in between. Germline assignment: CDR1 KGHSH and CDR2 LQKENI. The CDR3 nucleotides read TGTGCCAGCTCACTGGCAGGTCAAAGTCAGCCCCAGCATTTT. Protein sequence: CASSLAGQSQPQHF.

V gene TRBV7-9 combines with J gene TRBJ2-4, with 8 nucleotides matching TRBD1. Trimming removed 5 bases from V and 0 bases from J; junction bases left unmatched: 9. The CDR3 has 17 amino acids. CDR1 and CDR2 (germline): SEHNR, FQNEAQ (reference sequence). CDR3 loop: CASSATTGALAKNIQYF. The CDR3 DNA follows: TGTGCCAGCAGCGCAACGACAGGGGCGCTAGCCAAAAACATTCAGTACTTC. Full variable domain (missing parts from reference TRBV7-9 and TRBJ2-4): DTGVSQNPRHKITKRGQNVTFRCDPISEHNRLYWYRQTLGQGPEFLTYFQNEAQLEKSRLLSDRFSAERPKGSFSTLEIQRTEQGDSAMYLCASSATTGALAKNIQYFGAGTRLSVL.

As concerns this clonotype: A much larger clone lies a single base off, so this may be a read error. In DNA, the CDR3 is TGCAGTGCGCCGCTAGCGGGGGGGAGCGATGAGCAGTACTTC. This translates into CSAPLAGGSDEQYF. V gene TRBV20-1 combines with J gene TRBJ2-5; 12 nucleotides match TRBD2. The CDR3 loop spans 14 amino acids. Germline values: CDR1 DFQATT, CDR2 SNEGSKA (reference sequence). The J segment lost 11 bases and the V segment lost 6 bases, leaving 13 bases of the junction unmatched.

CDR3 region: CASSSPLGQDNYGYTF. CDR3 nucleotide sequence: TGTGCCAGCAGCAGCCCACTAGGACAGGATAACTATGGCTACACCTTC. The chain joins TRBV11-3 to TRBJ1-2; TRBD1 matches 7 bases. Germline V gene sequence: CDR1 SGHNT, CDR2 YENEEA. The V and J ends lost 5 bases and 1 base, in that order; junction bases with no gene match: 10. The CDR3 is 16 residues long.

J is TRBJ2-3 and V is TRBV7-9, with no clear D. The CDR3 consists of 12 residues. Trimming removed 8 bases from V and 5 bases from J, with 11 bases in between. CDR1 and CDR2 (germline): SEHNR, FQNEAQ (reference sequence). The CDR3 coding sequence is TGTGCCAGCGCCCCCCCGGGAGATACGCAGTATTTT. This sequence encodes CASAPPGDTQYF.

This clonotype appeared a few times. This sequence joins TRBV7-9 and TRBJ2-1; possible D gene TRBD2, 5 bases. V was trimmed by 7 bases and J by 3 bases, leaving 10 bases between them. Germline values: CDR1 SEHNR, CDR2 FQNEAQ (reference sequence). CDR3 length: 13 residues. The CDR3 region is CASTSRGYNEQFF. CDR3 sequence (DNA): TGTGCCAGCACGTCCCGGGGCTACAATGAGCAGTTCTTC.

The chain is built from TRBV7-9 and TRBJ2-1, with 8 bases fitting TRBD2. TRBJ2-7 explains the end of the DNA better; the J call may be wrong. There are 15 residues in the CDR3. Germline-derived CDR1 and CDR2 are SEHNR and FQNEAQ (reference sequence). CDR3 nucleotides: TGTGCCAGCAGCCGCCGGACTAGCTCCTACAATGAGCAGTACTTC. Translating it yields CASSRRTSSYNEQYF.

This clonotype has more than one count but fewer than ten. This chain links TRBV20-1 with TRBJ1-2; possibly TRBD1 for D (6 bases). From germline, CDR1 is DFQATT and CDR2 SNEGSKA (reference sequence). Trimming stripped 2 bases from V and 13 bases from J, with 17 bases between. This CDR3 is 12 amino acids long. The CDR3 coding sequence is TGCAGTGCTAGAACGGAACAGGGCACCGGCACCTTC. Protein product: CSARTEQGTGTF.

The CDR3 nucleotides are TGTGCCAGCAGCACCGGAACTAGCGTATTGTTCTTC. It is translated as CASSTGTSVLFF. V is TRBV12-3 or TRBV12-4 and J is TRBJ2-1, with 7 bases that match TRBD2. After removal of 6 bases from V and 15 bases from J, the junction contained 11 bases not matched to a gene. The CDR3 is made up of 12 amino acids.